This T cell receptor beta chain was sequenced during a study of blood T cell repertoires in COVID-19 (TCRdb year 2020). Looking at the study overall: Collaborator samples came from the United States, Italy and Spain and covered acute and convalescent phases of COVID-19. The prospective study material was composed of cDNA or gDNA derived from T cells, B-cell-depleted T cells, or PBMCs. The dataset comprised deeply sampled blood TCRbeta repertoires from subjects exposed to, actively infected with, or recovered from COVID-19. A freely available public database, intended as a resource for researchers studying the immune response to SARS-CoV-2, is where the repertoires were released. The samples were drawn from the first 160 participants of the ongoing ImmuneRACE study and from 1,254 subjects provided by 6 global collaborators. A de-identified subject ID, COVID-19 status, age in years and sex were almost always included in the sample metadata. Where HLA class I and class II types were available, the types were taken from metadata supplied by the sample provider, not from assay-based typing. The full study reports these points: Clinical and demographic metadata were provided uncurated, with the amount varying by source and participant.

TCRbeta CDR3 regions were amplified from genomic DNA using the immunoSEQ Assay, a bias-controlled multiplex PCR. Turning to the authors' computational methods: Nucleated cell counts per sample were estimated from amplification of reference gene primers within the assay. Sequence reads were collapsed and filtered to measure the absolute abundance of every unique TCRbeta CDR3 rearrangement. For each sample, productive Simpson clonality was calculated as the square root of Simpson's diversity index over productive rearrangements. Entries here come from immuneACCESS through TCRdb and include only in-frame sequences with V and J called. Some clones fail to appear in such tables; in the studies checked, an unresolved V gene covers under half of the shortfall, and the cause of the remainder is unknown. Clonal size and the V and J genes are those of that table, whereas D and trimming came from the DNA. This sample is represented by around 230,000 clones; roughly 89% of them were singletons. The biggest ten clones account for about 2% of the sample.

CDR1 and CDR2 (WNHNN, SYGVQD) derive from the germline V gene (reference sequence). Inclusive of the bounding cysteine and phenylalanine, the CDR3 is 15 residues long. Only the CDR3 DNA stays, 45 bases, in frame from base 1. V and J are truncated by 0 bases and 7 bases respectively, leaving an intervening sequence of 15 bases. Samples from volunteer blood donors who had recovered from COVID-19 were contributed by a second Seattle source. The collaborating institutions used their own protocols to collect whole blood in K2EDTA tubes. For TCRbeta analysis, collaborator samples were shipped as frozen whole blood, as isolated PBMCs, or as DNA extracted from either sample type. Regarding this clone: The antigen it recognizes is unknown. No much larger clone exists at a distance of one base, and base qualities are not known.

The sequencing input was peripheral blood. Recombination connected TRBV10-1 to TRBJ1-1, with a tentative D gene TRBD1 over 6 matching bases. The origin of this receptor is a young man who had recovered from COVID-19. The nucleotides are TGCGCCAGCAGTGAGTCAACAGGGTCCGGGGTTGAAGCTTTCTTT. This yields the protein CASSESTGSGVEAFF.